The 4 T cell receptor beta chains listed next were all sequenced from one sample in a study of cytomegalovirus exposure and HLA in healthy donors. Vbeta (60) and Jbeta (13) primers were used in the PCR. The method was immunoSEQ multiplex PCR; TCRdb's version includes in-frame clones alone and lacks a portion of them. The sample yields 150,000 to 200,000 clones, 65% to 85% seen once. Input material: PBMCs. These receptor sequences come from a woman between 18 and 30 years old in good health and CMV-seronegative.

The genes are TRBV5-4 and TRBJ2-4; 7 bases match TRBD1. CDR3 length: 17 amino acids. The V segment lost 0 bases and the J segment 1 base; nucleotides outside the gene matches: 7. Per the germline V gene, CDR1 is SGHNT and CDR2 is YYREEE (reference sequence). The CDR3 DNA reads TGTGCCAGCAGCTTGGGCAACAGGGGTTCGGCCAAAAACATTCAGTACTTC. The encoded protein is CASSLGNRGSAKNIQYF.

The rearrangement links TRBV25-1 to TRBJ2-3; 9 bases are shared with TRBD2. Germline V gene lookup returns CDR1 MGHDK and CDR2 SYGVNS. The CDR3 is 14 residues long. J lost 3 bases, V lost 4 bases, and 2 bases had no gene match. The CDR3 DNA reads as TGTGCCAGCAGTGTCCTAGCGGGAACAGATACGCAGTATTTT. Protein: CASSVLAGTDTQYF.

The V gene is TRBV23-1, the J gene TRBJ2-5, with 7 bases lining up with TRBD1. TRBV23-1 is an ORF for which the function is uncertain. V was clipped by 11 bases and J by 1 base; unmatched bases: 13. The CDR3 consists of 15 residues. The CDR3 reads CAPQMDRFFQETQYF. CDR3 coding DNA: TGCGCCCCTCAAATGGACAGGTTTTTCCAAGAGACCCAGTACTTC.

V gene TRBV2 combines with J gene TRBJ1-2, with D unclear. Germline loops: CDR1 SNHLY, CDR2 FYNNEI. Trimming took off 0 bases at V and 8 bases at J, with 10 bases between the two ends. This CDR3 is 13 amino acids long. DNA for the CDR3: TGTGCCAGCAGTGAAGCGCTCGTCGGGGGCTACACCTTC. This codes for CASSEALVGGYTF.